The present entry profiles one TCR beta chain with its context. Its antigen is still unknown. V shed 0 bases, J shed 4 bases, and the junction held 4 bases outside the gene matches. The germline CDR1 and CDR2 sequences are GTSNPN and SVGIG (reference sequence). The CDR3 consists of 14 residues. The source of the sample is a study of cytomegalovirus exposure and HLA in healthy donors. Overall study findings and caveats: Later genetic work tied a missense DCLRE1C variant to beta-chain V and J trimming. In an earlier analysis, in fewer than 700 donors, most V segments appeared productive either ~90% or ~30% of the time.

Vbeta (60) and Jbeta (13) primers were used in the PCR. The repertoire was sequenced with immunoSEQ multiplex PCR; TCRdb's copy has only in-frame clones and lacks some. The sample records approximately 100,000 clones, about 78% being singletons. The V call is TRBV30, the J call TRBJ1-1; 8 bases map to TRBD1. The sequenced sample consisted of PBMCs. The origin of this receptor is a woman aged 40-49 years in good health and CMV-seropositive. The CDR3 region is CAWSVWTGSTEAFF. CDR3 in DNA: TGTGCCTGGAGTGTGTGGACAGGGTCCACTGAAGCTTTCTTT.